This T cell receptor (beta chain) was sequenced for a study of T cells in Graves' hyperthyroidism and ophthalmopathy. Note on this clonotype: This may come from a read error, since a much larger clone is one base off.

Amplification targeted TCR beta CDR3 regions from RNA transcripts. TCR CDR3 regions were first amplified by RT-PCR with HTBI primers. MiXCR, run by TCRdb on the multiplex PCR reads, gives a single entry per CDR3 protein. The sample shows a few hundred thousand distinct CDR3 sequences, about 15% of them seen only once. Patients were excluded for uncontrolled infection, other autoimmune disease, pregnancy or lactation. From roughly 10 ml of fresh peripheral blood, PBMCs were isolated. The germline V gene encodes CDR1 WSHSY and CDR2 SAAADI. The CDR3 runs 16 residues. Sequenced sample: blood. The receptor comes from a woman aged 30 to 39 with Graves' hyperthyroidism. The chain recombines TRBV10-2 with TRBJ2-7; weak D call: TRBD2 (5 bases). Matching the DNA end better, TRBJ2-1 makes the J call doubtful. CDR3 bases: TGCGCCAGCAGTGAGTCTGCTGACCCTAGCATCTACGAGCAGTTCTTC. Its protein is CASSESADPSIYEQFF.